A selection of T cell receptor beta chains follows, all from one sample in a study of post-analysis software for immune sequencing data. A single record per CDR3 protein comes from TCRdb applying MiXCR to the PCR reads. Seen here are hundreds of thousands of distinct CDR3 sequences, roughly 40% observed once, and the top ten hold under 2%. Material for sequencing was blood. The receptors were gathered from a girl between 5 and 17 years old with multiple sclerosis. Each CDR3 is given with its conserved first and last residue. The order of the fields is J gene, D gene, CDR3 length, clone size, V gene, CDR3 protein, CDR3 DNA. D genes are given only for firm matches. Size is omitted from some rows. Given values are once, few, many or a class for expanded clones.

J gene: TRBJ2-7; D gene: TRBD2; CDR3 length: 14; clone size: few; V gene: TRBV6-5; CDR3 protein: CASSESVGGAEQYF; CDR3 DNA: TGTGCCAGCAGTGAGAGCGTGGGAGGGGCCGAGCAGTACTTC
J gene: TRBJ2-3; D gene: TRBD2; CDR3 length: 15; clone size: .; V gene: TRBV10-3; CDR3 protein: CAVRESGSGADTQYF; CDR3 DNA: TGTGCCGTCAGGGAGAGCGGGAGTGGTGCAGATACGCAGTATTTT
J gene: TRBJ2-3; D gene: TRBD1; CDR3 length: 16; clone size: .; V gene: TRBV12-3/TRBV12-4; CDR3 protein: CASSFPGQGGTDTQYF; CDR3 DNA: TGTGCCAGCAGTTTCCCGGGACAGGGAGGGACAGATACGCAGTATTTT
J gene: TRBJ2-1; D gene: .; CDR3 length: 14; clone size: .; V gene: TRBV7-9; CDR3 protein: CASSFRQVYNEQFF; CDR3 DNA: TGTGCCAGCAGCTTTCGTCAGGTCTACAATGAGCAGTTCTTC
J gene: TRBJ2-7; D gene: .; CDR3 length: 14; clone size: .; V gene: TRBV6-6; CDR3 protein: CASSYWDKYYEQYF; CDR3 DNA: TGTGCCAGCAGTTACTGGGACAAGTACTACGAGCAGTACTTC
J gene: TRBJ2-3; D gene: TRBD2; CDR3 length: 15; clone size: .; V gene: TRBV7-2; CDR3 protein: CASRIGLAGTDTQYF; CDR3 DNA: TGTGCCAGCAGGATTGGACTAGCGGGCACAGATACGCAGTATTTT
J gene: TRBJ2-1; D gene: .; CDR3 length: 14; clone size: .; V gene: TRBV12-3/TRBV12-4; CDR3 protein: CAGSPLFSNNEQFF; CDR3 DNA: TGTGCCGGCAGTCCCCTTTTTAGTAACAATGAGCAGTTCTTC
J gene: TRBJ2-1; D gene: .; CDR3 length: 15; clone size: .; V gene: TRBV5-5; CDR3 protein: CASSLLTRVRDEQFF; CDR3 DNA: TGTGCCAGCAGCTTACTGACTAGGGTAAGGGATGAGCAGTTCTTC
J gene: TRBJ2-3; D gene: TRBD2; CDR3 length: 16; clone size: .; V gene: TRBV5-1; CDR3 protein: CASSRWASGRADTQYF; CDR3 DNA: TGCGCCAGCAGCCGGTGGGCTAGCGGGAGGGCAGATACGCAGTATTTT
J gene: TRBJ2-7; D gene: TRBD2; CDR3 length: 13; clone size: few; V gene: TRBV3-1; CDR3 protein: CASSQLAGYEQYF; CDR3 DNA: TGTGCCAGCAGCCAACTAGCGGGCTACGAGCAGTACTTC
J gene: TRBJ2-7; D gene: TRBD2; CDR3 length: 17; clone size: .; V gene: TRBV6-1; CDR3 protein: CASSPVVGTSRSYEQYF; CDR3 DNA: TGTGCCAGCAGCCCAGTCGTCGGGACTAGCCGCTCCTACGAGCAGTACTTC
J gene: TRBJ2-7; D gene: TRBD2; CDR3 length: 18; clone size: .; V gene: TRBV6-4; CDR3 protein: CANVLRTSGSEKPYEQYF; CDR3 DNA: TGTGCCAACGTACTGAGGACTAGCGGGAGCGAGAAGCCCTACGAGCAGTACTTC
J gene: TRBJ2-4; D gene: TRBD2; CDR3 length: 17; clone size: few; V gene: TRBV10-3; CDR3 protein: CAISESLAGGAKNIQYF; CDR3 DNA: TGTGCCATCAGTGAGTCCCTAGCGGGAGGTGCCAAAAACATTCAGTACTTC
J gene: TRBJ2-1; D gene: TRBD2; CDR3 length: 12; clone size: once; V gene: TRBV20-1; CDR3 protein: CLPSGGPSEQFF; CDR3 DNA: TGCCTCCCTAGCGGGGGGCCGAGTGAGCAGTTCTTC
J gene: TRBJ2-3; D gene: .; CDR3 length: 14; clone size: few; V gene: TRBV2; CDR3 protein: CASSDIAATDTQYF; CDR3 DNA: TGTGCCAGCAGTGATATAGCGGCCACGGATACGCAGTATTTT
J gene: TRBJ1-2; D gene: TRBD1; CDR3 length: 15; clone size: once; V gene: TRBV5-1; CDR3 protein: CASSAGTATNYGYTF; CDR3 DNA: TGCGCCAGCAGCGCCGGGACAGCGACTAACTATGGCTACACCTTC
J gene: TRBJ2-1; D gene: .; CDR3 length: 14; clone size: .; V gene: TRBV2; CDR3 protein: CASRGRSDQETQFF; CDR3 DNA: TGTGCCAGCAGGGGGAGGTCAGATCAAGAGACCCAGTTCTTC
J gene: TRBJ1-4; D gene: TRBD1; CDR3 length: 14; clone size: few; V gene: TRBV7-2; CDR3 protein: CASSPDRVWEKLFF; CDR3 DNA: TGTGCCAGCAGCCCCGACAGGGTGTGGGAAAAACTGTTTTTT
J gene: TRBJ2-6; D gene: .; CDR3 length: 14; clone size: .; V gene: TRBV20-1; CDR3 protein: CSARDTGGANVLTF; CDR3 DNA: TGCAGTGCTAGAGATACGGGTGGGGCCAACGTCCTGACTTTC
J gene: TRBJ2-7; D gene: .; CDR3 length: 12; clone size: .; V gene: TRBV7-2; CDR3 protein: CASSFRDNEQYF; CDR3 DNA: TGTGCCAGCAGCTTCCGGGACAACGAGCAGTACTTC
J gene: TRBJ2-7; D gene: TRBD2; CDR3 length: 15; clone size: .; V gene: TRBV9; CDR3 protein: CASSAQSGEPYEQYF; CDR3 DNA: TGTGCCAGCAGCGCTCAAAGCGGGGAACCCTACGAGCAGTACTTC
J gene: TRBJ1-1; D gene: TRBD1; CDR3 length: 15; clone size: .; V gene: TRBV10-3; CDR3 protein: CAISDVQGAIGETFF; CDR3 DNA: TGTGCCATCAGTGACGTCCAGGGGGCGATAGGTGAAACTTTCTTT
J gene: TRBJ1-1; D gene: .; CDR3 length: 16; clone size: .; V gene: TRBV5-1; CDR3 protein: CASSLGGGLENTEAFF; CDR3 DNA: TGCGCCAGCAGCTTGGGTGGAGGGCTAGAGAACACTGAAGCTTTCTTT
J gene: TRBJ2-6; D gene: TRBD2; CDR3 length: 18; clone size: .; V gene: TRBV5-1; CDR3 protein: CASSLGAGGPAGANVLTF; CDR3 DNA: TGCGCCAGCAGCTTGGGAGCGGGGGGGCCGGCTGGGGCCAACGTCCTGACTTTC
J gene: TRBJ2-5; D gene: TRBD2; CDR3 length: 15; clone size: few; V gene: TRBV12-3/TRBV12-4; CDR3 protein: CASSLLAGPQETQYF; CDR3 DNA: TGTGCCAGCAGTTTGCTAGCGGGGCCCCAAGAGACCCAGTACTTC
J gene: TRBJ2-7; D gene: TRBD1; CDR3 length: 14; clone size: .; V gene: TRBV7-8; CDR3 protein: CASSLRTGGHEQYF; CDR3 DNA: TGTGCCAGCAGCTTGCGGACAGGGGGCCACGAGCAGTACTTC
J gene: TRBJ2-1; D gene: .; CDR3 length: 12; clone size: .; V gene: TRBV29-1; CDR3 protein: CSVEDPGVEQFF; CDR3 DNA: TGCAGCGTTGAAGATCCGGGGGTTGAGCAGTTCTTC
J gene: TRBJ1-2; D gene: .; CDR3 length: 14; clone size: .; V gene: TRBV12-3/TRBV12-4; CDR3 protein: CASSLGRQALGYTF; CDR3 DNA: TGTGCCAGCAGTTTAGGGAGGCAGGCTCTCGGCTACACCTTC
J gene: TRBJ2-3; D gene: .; CDR3 length: 15; clone size: .; V gene: TRBV4-1; CDR3 protein: CASSQDKGSTDTQYF; CDR3 DNA: TGCGCCAGCAGCCAAGATAAGGGGAGCACAGATACGCAGTATTTT
J gene: TRBJ2-7; D gene: .; CDR3 length: 14; clone size: .; V gene: TRBV5-1; CDR3 protein: CASSLWRMNYEQYF; CDR3 DNA: TGCGCCAGCAGCTTATGGCGGATGAACTACGAGCAGTACTTC
J gene: TRBJ1-5; D gene: .; CDR3 length: 13; clone size: .; V gene: TRBV20-1; CDR3 protein: CSAIGAALGPQHF; CDR3 DNA: TGCAGTGCTATAGGGGCGGCCTTAGGGCCCCAGCATTTT
J gene: TRBJ2-1; D gene: .; CDR3 length: 16; clone size: few; V gene: TRBV4-1; CDR3 protein: CASSYRGDTLGSEQFF; CDR3 DNA: TGCGCCAGCAGCTACCGGGGCGACACCCTGGGGAGTGAGCAGTTCTTC
J gene: TRBJ1-2; D gene: .; CDR3 length: 14; clone size: .; V gene: TRBV11-3; CDR3 protein: CASSLAQQQGGYTF; CDR3 DNA: TGTGCCAGCAGCTTAGCCCAGCAACAGGGTGGCTACACCTTC
J gene: TRBJ2-7; D gene: .; CDR3 length: 13; clone size: .; V gene: TRBV6-5; CDR3 protein: CASRVDGDYEQYF; CDR3 DNA: TGTGCCAGCAGGGTGGACGGTGACTACGAGCAGTACTTC
J gene: TRBJ2-7; D gene: .; CDR3 length: 13; clone size: .; V gene: TRBV28; CDR3 protein: CASSISRGREQYF; CDR3 DNA: TGTGCCAGCAGTATCTCCCGTGGACGCGAGCAGTACTTC
J gene: TRBJ2-7; D gene: TRBD2; CDR3 length: 13; clone size: few; V gene: TRBV20-1; CDR3 protein: CSAGGAGGYEQYF; CDR3 DNA: TGCAGTGCCGGGGGGGCGGGAGGCTACGAGCAGTACTTC
J gene: TRBJ2-5; D gene: .; CDR3 length: 15; clone size: few; V gene: TRBV7-8; CDR3 protein: CASTRGGSLGETQYF; CDR3 DNA: TGTGCCAGCACCAGGGGAGGGTCCCTGGGGGAGACCCAGTACTTC
J gene: TRBJ2-5; D gene: TRBD1; CDR3 length: 16; clone size: few; V gene: TRBV6-5; CDR3 protein: CASSLGQRSYSETQYF; CDR3 DNA: TGTGCCAGCAGTCTGGGACAGCGCTCTTACTCGGAGACCCAGTACTTC
J gene: TRBJ2-6; D gene: .; CDR3 length: 15; clone size: .; V gene: TRBV7-6; CDR3 protein: CASSLWLSGANVLTF; CDR3 DNA: TGTGCCAGCAGCCTATGGCTGTCCGGGGCCAACGTCCTGACTTTC
J gene: TRBJ1-2; D gene: .; CDR3 length: 15; clone size: .; V gene: TRBV27; CDR3 protein: CASSPRAAVDYGYTF; CDR3 DNA: TGTGCCAGCAGTCCTAGGGCCGCGGTTGATTATGGCTACACCTTC
J gene: TRBJ1-2; D gene: .; CDR3 length: 12; clone size: .; V gene: TRBV29-1; CDR3 protein: CSGVPSWDGYTF; CDR3 DNA: TGCAGCGGTGTGCCCAGTTGGGATGGCTACACCTTC
J gene: TRBJ2-5; D gene: TRBD1; CDR3 length: 15; clone size: few; V gene: TRBV12-3/TRBV12-4; CDR3 protein: CASSSPGQGKETQYF; CDR3 DNA: TGTGCCAGCAGCTCCCCGGGACAGGGGAAAGAGACCCAGTACTTC
J gene: TRBJ1-5; D gene: TRBD1; CDR3 length: 16; clone size: .; V gene: TRBV20-1; CDR3 protein: CSAGGQGALLHQPQHF; CDR3 DNA: TGCAGTGCTGGGGGACAGGGGGCGCTTCTACATCAGCCCCAGCATTTT
J gene: TRBJ2-5; D gene: TRBD1; CDR3 length: 14; clone size: .; V gene: TRBV20-1; CDR3 protein: CSARGQGAMETQYF; CDR3 DNA: TGCAGTGCTAGAGGACAGGGGGCTATGGAGACCCAGTACTTC
J gene: TRBJ2-1; D gene: .; CDR3 length: 14; clone size: .; V gene: TRBV11-2; CDR3 protein: CASTSGGGENEQFF; CDR3 DNA: TGTGCCAGCACCTCTGGTGGGGGCGAGAATGAGCAGTTCTTC
J gene: TRBJ2-1; D gene: TRBD1; CDR3 length: 14; clone size: .; V gene: TRBV20-1; CDR3 protein: CSVKGQGSYNEQFF; CDR3 DNA: TGCAGTGTTAAAGGACAGGGCTCCTACAATGAGCAGTTCTTC
J gene: TRBJ2-7; D gene: TRBD1; CDR3 length: 13; clone size: .; V gene: TRBV5-5; CDR3 protein: CASSLGQGVEQYF; CDR3 DNA: TGTGCCAGCAGCTTGGGACAGGGCGTTGAGCAGTACTTC
J gene: TRBJ2-3; D gene: .; CDR3 length: 13; clone size: .; V gene: TRBV4-2; CDR3 protein: CVSSQALPDTQYF; CDR3 DNA: TGTGTCAGCAGCCAAGCCCTCCCAGATACGCAGTATTTT
J gene: TRBJ2-7; D gene: TRBD1; CDR3 length: 16; clone size: .; V gene: TRBV12-3/TRBV12-4; CDR3 protein: CASSPLGQGSSYEQYF; CDR3 DNA: TGTGCCAGCAGTCCCCTGGGACAGGGGAGCTCCTACGAGCAGTACTTC
J gene: TRBJ2-5; D gene: TRBD1; CDR3 length: 16; clone size: few; V gene: TRBV6-6; CDR3 protein: CASSRGQGQYQETQYF; CDR3 DNA: TGTGCCAGCAGCCGGGGACAGGGCCAGTACCAAGAGACCCAGTACTTC
J gene: TRBJ1-1; D gene: .; CDR3 length: 16; clone size: few; V gene: TRBV4-1; CDR3 protein: CASSHNQGSMNTEAFF; CDR3 DNA: TGCGCCAGCAGCCATAACCAGGGCTCAATGAACACTGAAGCTTTCTTT
J gene: TRBJ2-7; D gene: .; CDR3 length: 13; clone size: .; V gene: TRBV19; CDR3 protein: CASSIGREYEQYF; CDR3 DNA: TGTGCCAGTAGTATTGGACGGGAGTACGAGCAGTACTTC
J gene: TRBJ2-1; D gene: .; CDR3 length: 12; clone size: many; V gene: TRBV4-1; CDR3 protein: CASSQDYNEQFF; CDR3 DNA: TGCGCCAGCAGCCAAGACTACAATGAGCAGTTCTTC
J gene: TRBJ2-1; D gene: TRBD2; CDR3 length: 20; clone size: few; V gene: TRBV6-2/TRBV6-3; CDR3 protein: CASSYQAAGELLPSTNEQFF; CDR3 DNA: TGTGCCAGCAGTTACCAGGCCGCGGGGGAACTCTTACCATCTACGAATGAGCAGTTCTTC